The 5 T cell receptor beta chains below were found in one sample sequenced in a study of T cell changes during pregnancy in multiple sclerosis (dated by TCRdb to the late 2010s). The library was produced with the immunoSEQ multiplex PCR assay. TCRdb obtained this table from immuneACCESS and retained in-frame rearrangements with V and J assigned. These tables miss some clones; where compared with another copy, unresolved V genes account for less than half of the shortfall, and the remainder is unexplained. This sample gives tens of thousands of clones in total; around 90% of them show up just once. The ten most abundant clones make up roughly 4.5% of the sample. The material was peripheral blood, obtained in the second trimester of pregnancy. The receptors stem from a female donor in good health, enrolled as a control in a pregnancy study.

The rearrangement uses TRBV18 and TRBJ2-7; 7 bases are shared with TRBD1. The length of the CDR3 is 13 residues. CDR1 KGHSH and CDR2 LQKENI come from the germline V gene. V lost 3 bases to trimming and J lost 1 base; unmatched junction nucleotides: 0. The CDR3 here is CASSPGQSYEQYF. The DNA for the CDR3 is TGTGCCAGCTCACCGGGACAGTCCTACGAGCAGTACTTC.

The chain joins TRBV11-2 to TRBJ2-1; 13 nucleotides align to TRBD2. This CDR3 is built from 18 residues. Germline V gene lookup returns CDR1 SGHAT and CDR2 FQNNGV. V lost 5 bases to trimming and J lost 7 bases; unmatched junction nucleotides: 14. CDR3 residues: CASSQPGIGTSGTNEQFF. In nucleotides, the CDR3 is TGTGCCAGCAGCCAGCCTGGGATCGGGACTAGCGGGACAAATGAGCAGTTCTTC.

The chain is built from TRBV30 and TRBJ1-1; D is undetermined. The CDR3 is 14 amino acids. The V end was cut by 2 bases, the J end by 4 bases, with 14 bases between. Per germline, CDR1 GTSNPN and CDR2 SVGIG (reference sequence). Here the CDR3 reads CAWSRSRASTEAFF. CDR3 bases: TGTGCCTGGAGTAGGTCGAGGGCTAGCACTGAAGCTTTCTTT.

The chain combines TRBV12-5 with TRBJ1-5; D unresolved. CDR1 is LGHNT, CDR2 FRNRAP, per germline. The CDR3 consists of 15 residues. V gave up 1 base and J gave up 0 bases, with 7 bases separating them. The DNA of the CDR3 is TGTGCTAGTGGTTTGGGAACAGCTAGCAATCAGCCCCAGCATTTT. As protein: CASGLGTASNQPQHF. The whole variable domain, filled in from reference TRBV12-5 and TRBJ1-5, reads DARVTQTPRHKVTEMGQEVTMRCQPILGHNTVFWYRQTMMQGLELLAYFRNRAPLDDSGMPKDRFSAEMPDATLATLKIQPSEPRDSAVYFCASGLGTASNQPQHFGDGTRLSIL.

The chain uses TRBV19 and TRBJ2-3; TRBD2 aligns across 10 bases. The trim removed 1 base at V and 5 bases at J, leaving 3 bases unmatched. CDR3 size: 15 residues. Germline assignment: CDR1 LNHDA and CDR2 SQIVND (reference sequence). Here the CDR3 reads CASSIGTSGGDTQYF. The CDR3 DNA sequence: TGTGCCAGTAGTATAGGGACTAGCGGAGGAGATACGCAGTATTTT.